This is a list of T cell receptor beta chains from one sample in a study of T-cell reconstitution after alpha-beta-depleted transplantation in children. MiXCR, applied by TCRdb to the PCR reads, yields one record per CDR3 protein. The data contain some 450,000 distinct CDR3 sequences, 43% of them singletons. The input for sequencing was PBMCs, taken before TCRalphabeta/CD19-depleted stem cell transplant. The receptors stem from a girl aged 2 to 10 with aplastic anemia, due to receive a stem cell transplant. Each CDR3 is given with its conserved first and last residue. Each record gives: V gene, J gene, D gene, CDR3 length, clone size, CDR3 DNA, CDR3 protein. D genes are given only for firm matches. Only some rows state a clone size, as once, few, many or a class for expanded clones.

>TRBV9|TRBJ2-3|TRBD1|20|-
TGTGCCAGCAGCGCAAAGGGACAGAGAAGACCTTTCACTAGCACAGATACGCAGTATTTT
CASSAKGQRRPFTSTDTQYF
>TRBV4-1|TRBJ2-2|-|18|-
TGCGCCAGCAGCCAAGTAATACGGGTAACGGGGAACACCGGGGAGCTGTTTTTT
CASSQVIRVTGNTGELFF
>TRBV6-2/TRBV6-3|TRBJ2-2|TRBD1|18|-
TGTGCCAGCAGTTACACACGGGACAGCTTGCCCCTTACCGGGGAGCTGTTTTTT
CASSYTRDSLPLTGELFF
>TRBV5-1|TRBJ2-1|-|15|-
TGCGCCAGCAGCTCCCGAACCACAGGGTACAATGAGCAGTTCTTC
CASSSRTTGYNEQFF
>TRBV29-1|TRBJ1-2|-|12|-
TGCAGCGTCTATACATGGGGCTATGGCTACACCTTC
CSVYTWGYGYTF
>TRBV9|TRBJ2-3|TRBD2|18|once
TGTGCCAGCAGCGTAGCCGCGGGAAGCGGGAGCTACACAGATACGCAGTATTTT
CASSVAAGSGSYTDTQYF
>TRBV12-3/TRBV12-4|TRBJ1-1|TRBD1|14|-
TGTGCCAGCAGTAGGACAGGGTATCGAACTGAAGCTTTCTTT
CASSRTGYRTEAFF
>TRBV6-5|TRBJ1-1|-|15|-
TGTGCCAGCAGTCTCGACCAGGGAGTTTTCACTGAAGCTTTCTTT
CASSLDQGVFTEAFF
>TRBV20-1|TRBJ1-5|-|15|-
TGCAGTGCTAGAGTCCCGGGATATAGCAATCAGCCCCAGCATTTT
CSARVPGYSNQPQHF
>TRBV20-1|TRBJ1-3|-|13|-
TGCAGTGCTAGTTTCGGGGCTGGAAACACCATATATTTT
CSASFGAGNTIYF
>TRBV12-3/TRBV12-4|TRBJ2-5|-|12|many
TGTGCCAGCAGTTTTATACAAGAGACCCAGTACTTC
CASSFIQETQYF
>TRBV5-1|TRBJ2-3|-|15|-
TGCGCCAGCAGCTTGGGCGCCGGGACCACAGATACGCAGTATTTT
CASSLGAGTTDTQYF
>TRBV10-3|TRBJ2-3|-|14|few
TGTGCCATCAGTGAGGCGTCACCCGCAGATACGCAGTATTTT
CAISEASPADTQYF
>TRBV29-1|TRBJ1-2|TRBD1|14|-
TGCAGCGTTGAAGGAGCAGGGGGTTTCGGCGGCTACACCTTC
CSVEGAGGFGGYTF
>TRBV10-3|TRBJ2-7|-|15|-
TGTGCCATCAGTGAGACCCGGGACAAAGGGCAAGAGCAGTACTTC
CAISETRDKGQEQYF
>TRBV20-1|TRBJ2-3|-|13|-
TGCAGTGCTAGAGTCCGAACTCCAGATACGCAGTATTTT
CSARVRTPDTQYF
>TRBV7-8|TRBJ2-7|-|14|few
TGTGCCAGCATCCTCGGGCAGGGTGCCTACGAGCAGTACTTC
CASILGQGAYEQYF
>TRBV2|TRBJ2-2|TRBD1|15|-
TGTGCCAGCAACCCGGGACAGGGGAGGACCGGGGAGCTGTTTTTT
CASNPGQGRTGELFF
>TRBV4-1|TRBJ2-7|TRBD2|14|-
TGCGCCAGCAGCCTCGGGACTAACTCCTACGAGCAGTACTTC
CASSLGTNSYEQYF
>TRBV6-1|TRBJ2-6|-|18|-
TGTGCCAGCAGTCGGCCGGGGCTAACCTCCTCTGGGGCCAACGTCCTGACTTTC
CASSRPGLTSSGANVLTF
>TRBV20-1|TRBJ2-7|-|13|-
TGCAGTGCTCGGGCCTCTATACACTACGAGCAGTACTTC
CSARASIHYEQYF
>TRBV20-1|TRBJ2-3|-|12|few
TGCAGTGCTCTAGAGGGACCAGATACGCAGTATTTT
CSALEGPDTQYF
>TRBV7-2|TRBJ1-2|TRBD1|15|few
TGTGCCAGCAGCTTAGGTGACAGGGTCAACTATGGCTACACCTTC
CASSLGDRVNYGYTF
>TRBV6-1|TRBJ2-1|TRBD2|14|few
TGTGCCAGCAGTCGGACTAGCGGGAGACATGAGCAGTTCTTC
CASSRTSGRHEQFF
>TRBV10-3|TRBJ2-1|-|15|many
TGTGCCATCAGGCGAGGGGGTTCAGCCTACAATGAGCAGTTCTTC
CAIRRGGSAYNEQFF
>TRBV7-2|TRBJ2-5|-|16|few
TGTGCCAGCAGCTTAACCCCCCCCGGGAGAGGAGAGACCCAGTACTTC
CASSLTPPGRGETQYF
>TRBV9|TRBJ2-7|TRBD1|16|-
TGTGCCAGCAGCGTAGACCCGGGACAGGGTCTTTCCGAGCAGTACTTC
CASSVDPGQGLSEQYF
>TRBV6-5|TRBJ1-1|-|13|few
TGTGCCAGCAGTTACGGGAGGGGGATTGAAGCTTTCTTT
CASSYGRGIEAFF
>TRBV7-8|TRBJ2-7|TRBD1|16|-
TGTGCCAGCAGCTTTCCGGAGGGACAGGGAAAGTACGAGCAGTACTTC
CASSFPEGQGKYEQYF
>TRBV29-1|TRBJ2-2|-|13|-
TGCAGCGTTGGCTCAAGGACAGCCGGGGAGCTGTTTTTT
CSVGSRTAGELFF
>TRBV4-1|TRBJ2-2|TRBD2|15|-
TGCGCCAGCAGCCAAAGCGGGAAGGGCACCGGGGAGCTGTTTTTT
CASSQSGKGTGELFF
>TRBV20-1|TRBJ2-1|-|14|once
TGCAGTGCTAGGTTAGACGGAACTAACAATGAGCAGTTCTTC
CSARLDGTNNEQFF
>TRBV28|TRBJ1-2|-|12|few
TGTGCCAGCAGTTTGAAGCTAGGAGGCTACACCTTC
CASSLKLGGYTF
>TRBV4-1|TRBJ2-7|-|14|few
TGCGCCAGCAGCCAAGGGGAGTTTAGGTACGAGCAGTACTTC
CASSQGEFRYEQYF
>TRBV28|TRBJ2-1|TRBD2|18|-
TGTGCCAGCAGCCCGAAGGGGCGGGGGGCCCTTTCCTACAATGAGCAGTTCTTC
CASSPKGRGALSYNEQFF
>TRBV9|TRBJ2-2|-|15|-
TGTGCCAGCAGCGGGCAGGGGCTTAACACCGGGGAGCTGTTTTTT
CASSGQGLNTGELFF
>TRBV20-1|TRBJ2-3|-|16|-
TGCAGTGCTACAAATTCCGGGACGAGGTCATCTGATACGCAGTATTTT
CSATNSGTRSSDTQYF
>TRBV12-3/TRBV12-4|TRBJ1-6|TRBD1|16|-
TGTGCCAGCAGTTTCCAGGGGGTCTCCTATAATTCACCCCTCCACTTT
CASSFQGVSYNSPLHF
>TRBV6-1|TRBJ2-7|TRBD2|13|-
TGTGCCAGCAGAAATGGACTAGCCTACGAGCAGTACTTC
CASRNGLAYEQYF
>TRBV6-5|TRBJ2-3|TRBD2|15|-
TGTGCCAGCAGTTACGGCGGGAGGAGCACAGATACGCAGTATTTT
CASSYGGRSTDTQYF
>TRBV5-1|TRBJ1-1|-|15|few
TGCGCCAGCAGCTTGGCGGCGCAACCGAACACTGAAGCTTTCTTT
CASSLAAQPNTEAFF
>TRBV9|TRBJ2-5|-|11|many
TGTGCCAGCAGCGTAGATGAGACCCAGTACTTC
CASSVDETQYF
>TRBV20-1|TRBJ1-1|-|16|-
TGCAGTGCTAGAGATCAGAGGGCGGGTGGGAACACTGAAGCTTTCTTT
CSARDQRAGGNTEAFF
>TRBV20-1|TRBJ2-1|TRBD2|14|once
TGCAGTGGTAGACTAGCGGGACCCTACAATGAGCAGTTCTTC
CSGRLAGPYNEQFF
>TRBV20-1|TRBJ1-5|-|15|-
TGCAGTGCTAGAGAGGGGGCAGGTGGAAATCAGCCCCAGCATTTT
CSAREGAGGNQPQHF
>TRBV10-3|TRBJ1-1|-|14|-
TGTGCCATCAGTGAGTCTTCGAAGAACACTGAAGCTTTCTTT
CAISESSKNTEAFF
>TRBV4-1|TRBJ2-7|-|15|-
TGCGCCAGCAGCCCGGGGAGGGGGAGGTCCTACGAGCAGTACTTC
CASSPGRGRSYEQYF
>TRBV7-3|TRBJ2-7|TRBD2|13|many
TGTGCCAGCAGCTTAACGAGCGGGGACGAGCAGTACTTC
CASSLTSGDEQYF
>TRBV7-9|TRBJ2-1|-|14|few
TGTGCCAGCAGCTTAGATCAGCACTACAATGAGCAGTTCTTC
CASSLDQHYNEQFF
>TRBV5-5|TRBJ1-6|-|14|few
TGTGCCAGCAGCTTGGCCGACTCCTATTCACCCCTCCACTTT
CASSLADSYSPLHF